These T cell receptor beta chains were read from a single sample in a study of shared clonotypes between healthy human individuals. Using immunoSEQ multiplex PCR, the repertoire was profiled, and TCRdb retains in-frame clones only, with some absent. The sample records approximately 460,000 clones, 70% to 80% being singletons. The material sequenced was PBMCs. All receptors derive from a middle-aged woman in good health. Some clones in this sample may be carry-over from other donors' samples. Each CDR3 is given with its conserved first and last residue. D genes are given only for firm matches. A row's size may be missing; if present it is once, few, many or a size class.

abundance	len	d_gene	v_gene	j_gene	CDR3aa	CDR3nt
many	14	TRBD2	TRBV18	TRBJ2-3	CATREGRSTDTQYF	TGTGCCACGCGGGAGGGCCGTAGCACAGATACGCAGTATTTT
once	14	-	TRBV7-7	TRBJ2-3	CASSLGSSTDTQYF	TGTGCTAGCAGCCTAGGGAGTAGCACAGATACGCAGTATTTT
-	13	-	TRBV2	TRBJ1-5	CASSGDSNQPQHF	TGTGCCAGCAGTGGGGACAGCAATCAGCCCCAGCATTTT
-	13	TRBD1	TRBV6-6	TRBJ1-5	CASSRDSYQPQHF	TGTGCCAGCAGTCGGGACAGTTATCAGCCCCAGCATTTT
-	14	TRBD1	TRBV19	TRBJ2-7	CASSMTGTTYEQYF	TGTGCCAGTAGTATGACAGGGACCACCTACGAGCAGTACTTC
-	15	-	TRBV28	TRBJ2-3	CASRETRLGTDTQYF	TGTGCCAGCAGGGAGACAAGACTGGGCACAGATACGCAGTATTTT
-	13	-	TRBV5-4	TRBJ2-7	CASSLVGVDEQYF	TGTGCCAGCAGCTTGGTTGGGGTGGACGAGCAGTACTTC
-	15	-	TRBV28	TRBJ2-5	CASSLLMGAGETQYF	TGTGCCAGCAGTTTATTAATGGGGGCGGGGGAGACCCAGTACTTC
-	16	-	TRBV4-2	TRBJ2-3	CASSQDRGISTDTQYF	TGTGCCAGCAGCCAAGATCGAGGAATTAGCACAGATACGCAGTATTTT
-	16	TRBD1	TRBV7-2	TRBJ2-3	CASSLMGWGTEDTQYF	TGTGCCAGCAGCCTAATGGGGTGGGGGACAGAGGATACGCAGTATTTT
-	13	-	TRBV10-3	TRBJ1-4	CAISESGNEKLFF	TGTGCCATCAGTGAGAGCGGGAATGAAAAACTGTTTTTT
-	12	-	TRBV7-8	TRBJ2-6	CATISGANVLTF	TGTGCCACCATCTCTGGGGCCAACGTCCTGACTTTC
-	15	TRBD1	TRBV28	TRBJ1-1	CASRLLQGARTEAFF	TGTGCCAGCAGACTACTCCAGGGGGCGCGGACTGAAGCTTTCTTT
-	15	TRBD1	TRBV29-1	TRBJ2-3	CSVDLTGGGTDTQYF	TGCAGCGTTGACCTGACAGGGGGCGGCACAGATACGCAGTATTTT
-	13	-	TRBV7-8	TRBJ2-5	CASSLAQQETQYF	TGTGCCAGCAGCTTAGCTCAGCAAGAGACCCAGTACTTC
-	14	-	TRBV28	TRBJ2-5	CASSIRGPQETQYF	TGTGCCAGCAGTATCAGGGGACCGCAAGAGACCCAGTACTTC
-	13	TRBD1	TRBV25-1	TRBJ1-2	CASSPGGPYGYTF	TGTGCCAGCAGTCCAGGGGGACCCTATGGCTACACCTTC
many	14	-	TRBV5-4	TRBJ1-1	CASSNTGLYTEAFF	TGTGCCAGCAGCAATACAGGGTTGTATACTGAAGCTTTCTTT
-	16	TRBD2	TRBV5-1	TRBJ2-1	CASSLWGGSSYNEQFF	TGCGCCAGCAGCTTGTGGGGCGGGAGCTCCTACAATGAGCAGTTCTTC
-	14	TRBD1	TRBV10-3	TRBJ1-6	CAISEGDSNSPLHF	TGTGCCATCAGTGAAGGGGACAGTAATTCACCCCTCCACTTT
-	18	TRBD2	TRBV30	TRBJ2-2	CAWRRGLAGDTGTGELFF	TGTGCCTGGAGGCGGGGACTAGCGGGAGACACCGGGACCGGGGAGCTGTTTTTT
many	14	TRBD2	TRBV25-1	TRBJ2-7	CASSESPSGYEQYF	TGTGCCAGCAGTGAATCACCTAGCGGCTACGAGCAGTACTTC
-	14	-	TRBV28	TRBJ1-6	CASSPSRRDSPLHF	TGTGCCAGCAGTCCCAGCCGTAGGGATTCACCCCTCCACTTT
-	15	TRBD2	TRBV5-1	TRBJ2-5	CASSLAAAGAETQYF	TGCGCCAGCAGCTTGGCGGCAGCGGGAGCGGAGACCCAGTACTTC
once	13	-	TRBV29-1	TRBJ2-4	CSVAVLAKNIQYF	TGCAGCGTAGCAGTTTTAGCCAAAAACATTCAGTACTTC
few	15	-	TRBV9	TRBJ2-3	CASSTLSSSTDTQYF	TGTGCCAGCAGCACCCTTAGCTCTAGCACAGATACGCAGTATTTT
-	15	-	TRBV18	TRBJ1-3	CASSPPSPSGNTIYF	TGTGCCAGCTCACCGCCCAGCCCCTCTGGAAACACCATATATTTT
-	11	-	TRBV30	TRBJ2-7	CARTEGHEQYF	TGTGCCCGGACAGAGGGGCACGAGCAGTACTTC
-	15	-	TRBV19	TRBJ1-2	CASSTTGQPSGGYTF	TGTGCCAGTAGTACTACCGGACAGCCCTCGGGCGGCTACACCTTC
few	15	TRBD2	TRBV27	TRBJ2-1	CASSSEREGGNEQFF	TGTGCCAGCAGTTCCGAGCGGGAGGGAGGGAATGAGCAGTTCTTC
-	15	-	TRBV27	TRBJ2-2	CASRGVQANTGELFF	TGTGCCAGCAGGGGGGTGCAGGCGAACACCGGGGAGCTGTTTTTT
-	13	-	TRBV11-3	TRBJ2-7	CASSPGARDEQYF	TGTGCCAGCAGCCCCGGGGCACGGGACGAGCAGTACTTC
once	14	-	TRBV23-1	TRBJ2-7	CASSQPLYRVEQYF	TGCGCCAGCAGTCAACCTCTTTACAGGGTTGAGCAGTACTTC
-	15	-	TRBV28	TRBJ1-5	CASTLGAGGIQPQHF	TGTGCCAGCACTTTAGGGGCCGGGGGTATACAGCCCCAGCATTTT
once	11	-	TRBV29-1	TRBJ1-1	CSVGPGQWAFF	TGCAGCGTTGGGCCGGGACAATGGGCTTTCTTT
-	11	-	TRBV2	TRBJ2-1	CASTRGNEQFF	TGTGCCAGCACCCGGGGTAATGAGCAGTTCTTC